This T cell receptor beta chain was captured in a study of blood T cells in healthy people across ages. Germline V gene sequence: CDR1 SGDLS, CDR2 YYNGEE. The CDR3 has 15 amino acids. PCR was performed a second time for roughly 7 to 12 cycles using a sample-barcoded 5' primer and a J-beta primer mix. TCRdb re-analysed the 5' RACE reads in MiXCR, keeping a single row per CDR3 protein. The sample carries about 970,000 distinct CDR3 sequences, about 51% recorded once. The chain employs TRBV9 and TRBJ2-1; D is uncertain. The DNA end favors TRBJ2-7, so the J call may be wrong. The sample taken for sequencing was blood. The clonotype originates from a woman aged 60-75 years in good health. The CDR3 is CASSPEVQTYNKQYF. The DNA for the CDR3 is TGTGCCAGCAGCCCAGAGGTCCAGACCTACAATAAGCAGTACTTC.